This TCR beta chain was observed in a study of graft-versus-host responses after intestinal transplantation. As to this clone: Its target is not known.

Clones were sequenced by immunoSEQ multiplex PCR, and TCRdb holds only the in-frame ones, with some missing. This sample has 85,000 to 100,000 clones, with about 90% found just once. Sequencing used unstimulated CD4+ T cells sorted from spleen or lymph node cells, obtained before intestinal transplant. The sequence was obtained from a human donor who received an intestinal transplant.

The DNA for the CDR3 is TGTGCCAGCTCACAGACTAGCGGGGGGTCAGAGACCCAGTACTTC. Translated: CASSQTSGGSETQYF. V usage is TRBV18 and J usage is TRBJ2-5; 13 bases are a match to TRBD2. Trimming cost V 4 bases and J 4 bases; bases outside gene matches: 3. The CDR3 contains 15 residues. Germline V gives CDR1 KGHSH, CDR2 LQKENI.